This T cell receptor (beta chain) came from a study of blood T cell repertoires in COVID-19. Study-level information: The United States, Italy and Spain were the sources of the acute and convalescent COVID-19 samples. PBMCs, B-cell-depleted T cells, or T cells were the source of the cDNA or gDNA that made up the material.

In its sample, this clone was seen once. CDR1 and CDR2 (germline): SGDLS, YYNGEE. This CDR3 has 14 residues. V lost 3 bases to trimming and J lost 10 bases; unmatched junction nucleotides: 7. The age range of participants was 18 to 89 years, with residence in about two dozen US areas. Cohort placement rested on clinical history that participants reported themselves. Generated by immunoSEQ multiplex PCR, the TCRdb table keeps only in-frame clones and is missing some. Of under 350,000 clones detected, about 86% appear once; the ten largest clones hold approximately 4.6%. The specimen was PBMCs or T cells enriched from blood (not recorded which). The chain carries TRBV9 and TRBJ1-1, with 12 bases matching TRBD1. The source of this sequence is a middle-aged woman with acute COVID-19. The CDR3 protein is CASSAGQGARAAFF. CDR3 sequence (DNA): TGTGCCAGCAGCGCGGGACAGGGGGCGCGTGCAGCTTTCTTT.